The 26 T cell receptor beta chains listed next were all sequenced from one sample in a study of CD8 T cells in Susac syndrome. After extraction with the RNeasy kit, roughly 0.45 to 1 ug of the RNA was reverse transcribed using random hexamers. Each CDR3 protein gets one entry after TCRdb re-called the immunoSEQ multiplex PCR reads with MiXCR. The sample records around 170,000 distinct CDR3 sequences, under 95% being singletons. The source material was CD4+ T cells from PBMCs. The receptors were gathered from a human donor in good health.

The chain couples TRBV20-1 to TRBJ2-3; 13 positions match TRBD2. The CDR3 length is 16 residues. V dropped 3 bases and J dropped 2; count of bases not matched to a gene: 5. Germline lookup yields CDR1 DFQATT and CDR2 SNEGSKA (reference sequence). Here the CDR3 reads CSASTSGRGVTDTQYF. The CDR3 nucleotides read TGCAGTGCTAGTACTAGCGGGAGGGGTGTCACAGATACGCAGTATTTT.

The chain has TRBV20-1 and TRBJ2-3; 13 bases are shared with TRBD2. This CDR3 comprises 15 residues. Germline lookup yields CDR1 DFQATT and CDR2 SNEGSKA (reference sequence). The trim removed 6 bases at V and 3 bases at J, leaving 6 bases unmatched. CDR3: CSATRTSGRTDTQYF. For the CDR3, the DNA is TGCAGTGCGACAAGGACTAGCGGGAGAACAGATACGCAGTATTTT.

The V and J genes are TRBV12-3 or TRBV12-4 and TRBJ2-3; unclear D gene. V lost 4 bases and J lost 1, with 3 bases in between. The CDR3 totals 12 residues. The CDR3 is CASSSRTDTQYF. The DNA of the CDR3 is TGTGCCAGCAGTTCCCGCACAGATACGCAGTATTTT.

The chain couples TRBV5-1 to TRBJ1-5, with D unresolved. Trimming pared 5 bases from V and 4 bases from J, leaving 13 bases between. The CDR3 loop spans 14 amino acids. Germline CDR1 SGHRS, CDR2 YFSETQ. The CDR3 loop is CASSPGQENQPQHF. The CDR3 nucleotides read TGCGCCAGCAGTCCCGGGCAGGAGAATCAGCCCCAGCATTTT. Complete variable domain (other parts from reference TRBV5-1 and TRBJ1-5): KAGVTQTPRYLIKTRGQQVTLSCSPISGHRSVSWYQQTPGQGLQFLFEYFSETQRNKGNFPGRFSGRQFSNSRSEMNVSTLELGDSALYLCASSPGQENQPQHFGDGTRLSIL.

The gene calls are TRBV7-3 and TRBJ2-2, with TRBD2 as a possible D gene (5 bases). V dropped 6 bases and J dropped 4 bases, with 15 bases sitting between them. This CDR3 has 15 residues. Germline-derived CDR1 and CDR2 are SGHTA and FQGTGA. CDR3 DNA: TGTGCCAGCAGGCCCGGGCTAGCCGGCACCGGGGAGCTGTTTTTT. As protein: CASRPGLAGTGELFF.

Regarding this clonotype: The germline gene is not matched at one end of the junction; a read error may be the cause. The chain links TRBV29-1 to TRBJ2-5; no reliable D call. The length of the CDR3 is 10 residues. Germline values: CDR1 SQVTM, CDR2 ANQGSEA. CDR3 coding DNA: TGCAGCGTGGCGCAAGAGACCCTGTACTTC. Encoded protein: CSVAQETLYF.

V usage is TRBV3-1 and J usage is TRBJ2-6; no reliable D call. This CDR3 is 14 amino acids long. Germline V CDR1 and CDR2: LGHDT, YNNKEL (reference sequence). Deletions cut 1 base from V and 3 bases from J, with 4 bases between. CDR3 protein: CASSQGGGANVLTF. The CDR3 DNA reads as TGTGCCAGCAGCCAAGGAGGTGGGGCCAACGTCCTGACTTTC.

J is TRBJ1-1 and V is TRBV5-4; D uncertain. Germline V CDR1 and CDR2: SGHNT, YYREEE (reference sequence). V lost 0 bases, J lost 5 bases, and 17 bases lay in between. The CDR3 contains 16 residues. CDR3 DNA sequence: TGTGCCAGCAGCTTGGGGCCGACTCGAAAGGGTACTGAAGCTTTCTTT. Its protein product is CASSLGPTRKGTEAFF.

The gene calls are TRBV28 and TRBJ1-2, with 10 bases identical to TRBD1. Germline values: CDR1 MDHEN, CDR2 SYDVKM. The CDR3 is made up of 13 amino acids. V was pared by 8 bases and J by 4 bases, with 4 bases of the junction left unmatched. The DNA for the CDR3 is TGTGCCAGCTCCGGACAGGGGGGCTATGGCTACACCTTC. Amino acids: CASSGQGGYGYTF.

In DNA form, the CDR3 reads TGCGCCAGCAGCTTCGAGGTGAAGGGGGAGCTGTTTTTT. Translation: CASSFEVKGELFF. V gene TRBV5-1 combines with J gene TRBJ2-2, with D unclear. V was shortened by 2 bases and J by 8 bases, with 10 bases between the two germline ends. The CDR3 totals 13 residues. Germline V CDR1 and CDR2: SGHRS, YFSETQ. The full variable domain, its missing parts supplied by reference TRBV5-1 and TRBJ2-2, is KAGVTQTPRYLIKTRGQQVTLSCSPISGHRSVSWYQQTPGQGLQFLFEYFSETQRNKGNFPGRFSGRQFSNSRSEMNVSTLELGDSALYLCASSFEVKGELFFGEGSRLTVL.

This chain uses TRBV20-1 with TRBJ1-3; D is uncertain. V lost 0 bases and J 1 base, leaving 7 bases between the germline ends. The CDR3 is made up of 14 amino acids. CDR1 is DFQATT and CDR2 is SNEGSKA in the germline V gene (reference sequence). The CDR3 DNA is TGCAGTGCTAGAGAGAGGCATTCTGGAAACACCATATATTTT. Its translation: CSARERHSGNTIYF.

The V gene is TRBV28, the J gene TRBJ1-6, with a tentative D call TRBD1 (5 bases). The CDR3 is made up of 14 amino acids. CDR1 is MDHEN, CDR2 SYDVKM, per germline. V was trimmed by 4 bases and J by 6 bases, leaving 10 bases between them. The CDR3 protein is CASSWRGTNSPLHF. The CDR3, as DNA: TGTGCCAGCAGTTGGCGAGGGACTAATTCACCCCTCCACTTT.

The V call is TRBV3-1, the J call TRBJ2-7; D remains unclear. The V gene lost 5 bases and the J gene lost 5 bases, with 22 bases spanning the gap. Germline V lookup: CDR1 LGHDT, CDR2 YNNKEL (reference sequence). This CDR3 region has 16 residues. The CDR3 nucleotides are TGTGCCAGCAGCTGCCCTAGTCCCATTTCGTTAGACGAGCAGTACTTC. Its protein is CASSCPSPISLDEQYF.

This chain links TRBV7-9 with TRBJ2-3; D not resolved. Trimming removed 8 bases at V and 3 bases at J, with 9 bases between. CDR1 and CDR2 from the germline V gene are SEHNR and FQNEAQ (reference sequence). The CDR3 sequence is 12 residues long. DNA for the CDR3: TGTGCCAGCGGCCCTCGTACAGATACGCAGTATTTT. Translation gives CASGPRTDTQYF.

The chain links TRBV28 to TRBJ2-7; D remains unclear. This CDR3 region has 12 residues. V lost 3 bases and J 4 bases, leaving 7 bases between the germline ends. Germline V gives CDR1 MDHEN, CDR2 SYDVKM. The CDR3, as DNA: TGTGCCAGCAGTTTTCCCCAGTACGAGCAGTACTTC. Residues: CASSFPQYEQYF. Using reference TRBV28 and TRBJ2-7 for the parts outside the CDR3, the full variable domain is DVKVTQSSRYLVKRTGEKVFLECVQDMDHENMFWYRQDPGLGLRLIYFSYDVKMKEKGDIPEGYSVSREKKERFSLILESASTNQTSMYLCASSFPQYEQYFGPGTRLTVT.

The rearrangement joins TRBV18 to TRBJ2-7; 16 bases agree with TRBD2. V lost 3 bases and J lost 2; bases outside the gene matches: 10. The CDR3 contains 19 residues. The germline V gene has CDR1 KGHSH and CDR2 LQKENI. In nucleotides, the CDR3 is TGTGCCAGCTCACCGACCGGGACTAGCGGGGGGGCCTCCCCCTACGAGCAGTACTTC. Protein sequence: CASSPTGTSGGASPYEQYF.

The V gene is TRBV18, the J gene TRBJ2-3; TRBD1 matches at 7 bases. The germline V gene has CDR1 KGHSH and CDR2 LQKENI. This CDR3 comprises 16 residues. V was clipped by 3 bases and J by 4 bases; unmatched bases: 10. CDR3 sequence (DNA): TGTGCCAGCTCACCGCCCGGGACAGTTTTCGCAGATACGCAGTATTTT. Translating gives CASSPPGTVFADTQYF.

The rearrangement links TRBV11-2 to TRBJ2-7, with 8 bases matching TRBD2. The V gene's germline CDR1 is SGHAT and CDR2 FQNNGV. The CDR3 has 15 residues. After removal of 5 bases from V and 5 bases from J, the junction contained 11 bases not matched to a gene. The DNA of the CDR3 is TGTGCCAGCAGCCCCGGAGGTAGCGGGAACCACGAGCAGTACTTC. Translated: CASSPGGSGNHEQYF. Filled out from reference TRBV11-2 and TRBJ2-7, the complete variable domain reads EAGVAQSPRYKIIEKRQSVAFWCNPISGHATLYWYQQILGQGPKLLIQFQNNGVVDDSQLPKDRFSAERLKGVDSTLKIQPAKLEDSAVYLCASSPGGSGNHEQYFGPGTRLTVT.

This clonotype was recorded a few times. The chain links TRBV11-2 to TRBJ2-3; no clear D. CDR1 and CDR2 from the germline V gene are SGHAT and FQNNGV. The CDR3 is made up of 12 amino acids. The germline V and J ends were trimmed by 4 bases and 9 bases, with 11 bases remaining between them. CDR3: CASSSDGRTQYF. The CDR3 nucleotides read TGTGCCAGCAGCTCGGACGGAAGAACGCAGTATTTT.

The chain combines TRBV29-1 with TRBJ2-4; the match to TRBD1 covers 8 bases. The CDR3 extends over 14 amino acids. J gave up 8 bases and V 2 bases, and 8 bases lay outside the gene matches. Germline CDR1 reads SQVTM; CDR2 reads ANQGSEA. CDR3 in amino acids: CSVEPTGGSDIQYF. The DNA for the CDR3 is TGCAGCGTTGAACCAACAGGGGGGTCGGACATTCAGTACTTC.

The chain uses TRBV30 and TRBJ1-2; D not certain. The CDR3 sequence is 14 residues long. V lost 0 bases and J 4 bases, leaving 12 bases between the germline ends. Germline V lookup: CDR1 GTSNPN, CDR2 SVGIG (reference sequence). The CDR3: CAWSVLGSGYGYTF. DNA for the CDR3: TGTGCCTGGAGTGTACTCGGTAGCGGCTATGGCTACACCTTC. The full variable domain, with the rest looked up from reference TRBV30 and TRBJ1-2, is SQTIHQWPATLVQPVGSPLSLECTVEGTSNPNLYWYRQAAGRGLQLLFYSVGIGQISSEVPQNLSASRPQDRQFILSSKKLLLSDSGFYLCAWSVLGSGYGYTFGSGTRLTVV.

CDR3 sequence reads: CASSFTTAGNQPQHF. In DNA form, the CDR3 reads TGTGCCAGCAGCTTTACAACAGCAGGCAATCAGCCCCAGCATTTT. The chain joins TRBV7-2 to TRBJ1-5; D gene ambiguous. Germline V gene sequence: CDR1 SGHTA, CDR2 FQGNSA. The CDR3 is 15 residues long. V lost 3 bases to trimming and J lost 2 bases, with 11 bases between them.

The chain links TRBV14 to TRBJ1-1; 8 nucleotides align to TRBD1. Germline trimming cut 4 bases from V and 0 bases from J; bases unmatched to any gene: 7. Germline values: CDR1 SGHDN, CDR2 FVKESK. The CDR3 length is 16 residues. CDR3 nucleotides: TGTGCCAGCAGCCGCCTAGGACAGGGACTGAACACTGAAGCTTTCTTT. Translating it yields CASSRLGQGLNTEAFF.

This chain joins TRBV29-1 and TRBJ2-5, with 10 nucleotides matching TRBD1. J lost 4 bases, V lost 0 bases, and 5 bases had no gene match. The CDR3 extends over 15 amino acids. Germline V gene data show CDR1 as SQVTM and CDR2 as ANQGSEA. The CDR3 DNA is TGCAGCGTTGAAGATCCGGGACAGGGGCCAGAGACCCAGTACTTC. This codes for CSVEDPGQGPETQYF. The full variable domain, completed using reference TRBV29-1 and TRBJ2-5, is SAVISQKPSRDICQRGTSLTIQCQVDSQVTMMFWYRQQPGQSLTLIATANQGSEATYESGFVIDKFPISRPNLTFSTLTVSNMSPEDSSIYLCSVEDPGQGPETQYFGPGTRLLVL.

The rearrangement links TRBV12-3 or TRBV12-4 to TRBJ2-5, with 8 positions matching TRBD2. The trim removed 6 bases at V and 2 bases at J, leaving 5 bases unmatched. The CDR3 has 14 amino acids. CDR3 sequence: CASRPTSVQETQYF. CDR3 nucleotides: TGTGCCAGCAGGCCGACTAGCGTGCAAGAGACCCAGTACTTC.

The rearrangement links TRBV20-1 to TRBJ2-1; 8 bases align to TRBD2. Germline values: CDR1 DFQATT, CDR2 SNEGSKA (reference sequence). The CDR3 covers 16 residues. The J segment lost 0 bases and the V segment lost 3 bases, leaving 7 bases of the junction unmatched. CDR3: CSASGAGGHSYNEQFF. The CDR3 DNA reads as TGCAGTGCTAGCGGGGCGGGAGGCCACTCCTACAATGAGCAGTTCTTC.